A selection of T cell receptor beta chains follows, all from one sample in a study of T-cell reconstitution after alpha-beta-depleted transplantation in children. TCRdb re-derived calls from the PCR reads in MiXCR, one entry per CDR3 protein. Of some 390,000 distinct CDR3 sequences detected, roughly 20% appear once; the ten largest clones hold approximately 3.8%. The starting material was PBMCs from the stem cell graft donor, obtained from the stem cell graft. Every receptor here comes from a human donor who donated a stem cell graft to a child with acute myeloid leukemia. The CDR3 runs from the conserved cysteine through the conserved F or W. The D gene is left open where the match is weak. Part of the rows lack a size; the others show once, few, many or a class for expanded clones.

j_call	clone_size	d_call	v_call	cdr3_aa	cdr3_nt
TRBJ2-7	few	NA	TRBV20-1	CSARLGTEQYF	TGCAGTGCTAGGTTGGGGACCGAGCAGTACTTC
TRBJ2-1	many	NA	TRBV11-1	CASSSSRGGLINSYNEQFF	TGTGCCAGCAGCTCTTCGCGGGGTGGCCTCATTAACTCCTACAATGAGCAGTTCTTC
TRBJ1-1	few	TRBD1	TRBV27	CASSGTAHTEAFF	TGTGCCAGCAGCGGGACAGCCCACACTGAAGCTTTCTTT
TRBJ1-2	many	NA	TRBV7-2	CASSQVTVGYGYTF	TGTGCCAGCAGCCAAGTCACAGTAGGCTATGGCTACACCTTC
TRBJ2-5	many	TRBD2	TRBV12-3/TRBV12-4	CASSVASGGQETQYF	TGTGCCAGCAGCGTGGCTAGCGGGGGTCAAGAGACCCAGTACTTC
TRBJ1-5	few	NA	TRBV24-1	CATQGLSNQPQHF	TGTGCCACCCAGGGTTTGAGCAATCAGCCCCAGCATTTT
TRBJ1-3	NA	NA	TRBV12-3/TRBV12-4	CASASAGLWNTIYF	TGTGCCAGCGCCTCGGCGGGCCTTTGGAACACCATATATTTT
TRBJ2-7	NA	TRBD1	TRBV9	CASSSNRDSPTYEQYF	TGTGCCAGCAGCTCAAACCGGGACAGTCCGACCTACGAGCAGTACTTC
TRBJ2-7	few	NA	TRBV7-3	CASSLCSNRTYEQYF	TGTGCCAGCAGCTTATGTTCGAATCGTACCTACGAGCAGTACTTC
TRBJ2-3	many	NA	TRBV20-1	CSARLARAADTQYF	TGCAGTGCTAGACTAGCGAGAGCCGCAGATACGCAGTATTTT
TRBJ2-3	many	TRBD2	TRBV12-3/TRBV12-4	CASTPPGLGPDTQYF	TGTGCCAGCACCCCCCCGGGACTAGGTCCCGATACGCAGTATTTT
TRBJ2-6	many	NA	TRBV20-1	CSATISGANVLTF	TGCAGTGCTACGATCTCTGGGGCCAACGTCCTGACTTTC
TRBJ2-5	NA	NA	TRBV5-4	CASSKDPLQETQYF	TGTGCCAGCAGTAAGGACCCGTTGCAAGAGACCCAGTACTTC
TRBJ2-4	NA	TRBD1	TRBV5-1	CASSLGQGSWDIQYF	TGCGCCAGCAGCTTGGGACAGGGATCTTGGGACATTCAGTACTTC
TRBJ2-3	few	NA	TRBV20-1	CSASSGASDTQYF	TGCAGTGCTAGTAGCGGAGCCTCGGATACGCAGTATTTT
TRBJ2-7	NA	NA	TRBV5-1	CASSSGKTTTSDEQYF	TGCGCCAGCAGCTCTGGAAAGACTACCACCTCAGACGAGCAGTACTTC
TRBJ2-1	few	NA	TRBV20-1	CSAREGIYNEQFF	TGCAGTGCTAGAGAGGGTATCTACAATGAGCAGTTCTTC
TRBJ2-1	NA	NA	TRBV7-3	CASSLKWPNEQFF	TGTGCCAGCAGCTTAAAATGGCCCAATGAGCAGTTCTTC
TRBJ2-7	NA	NA	TRBV20-1	CSARNVQGLRGEQYF	TGCAGTGCTAGGAATGTACAGGGACTTCGGGGGGAGCAGTACTTC
TRBJ1-3	NA	NA	TRBV20-1	CSVPRQGLGNTIYF	TGCAGTGTTCCCCGCCAGGGGCTCGGAAACACCATATATTTT
TRBJ2-2	many	NA	TRBV11-3	CASSLDGSTGELFF	TGTGCCAGCAGCTTGGATGGTAGCACCGGGGAGCTGTTTTTT
TRBJ2-5	many	TRBD1	TRBV20-1	CSARDLGRGMYQETQYF	TGCAGTGCTAGAGATCTCGGCAGGGGGATGTACCAAGAGACCCAGTACTTC
TRBJ2-3	NA	TRBD2	TRBV5-4	CASSLEASGRIADTQYF	TGTGCCAGCAGCTTGGAGGCTAGCGGGAGGATTGCAGATACGCAGTATTTT
TRBJ2-7	NA	TRBD2	TRBV28	CASSSVAGGPVDEQYF	TGTGCCAGCAGTTCCGTAGCGGGAGGGCCTGTGGACGAGCAGTACTTC
TRBJ2-3	once	TRBD2	TRBV11-2	CASSSRVAGDTDTQYF	TGTGCCAGCAGCTCCCGGGTAGCGGGAGACACAGATACGCAGTATTTT
TRBJ2-2	NA	NA	TRBV5-1	CASSFYETGELFF	TGCGCCAGCAGCTTTTACGAGACCGGGGAGCTGTTTTTT
TRBJ2-3	NA	TRBD2	TRBV9	CASSPSGRRADTQYF	TGTGCCAGCAGCCCTAGCGGGAGAAGGGCAGATACGCAGTATTTT
TRBJ1-1	NA	NA	TRBV12-3/TRBV12-4	CASSLTGLIAYTEAFF	TGTGCCAGCAGCCTCACCGGACTGATTGCGTACACTGAAGCTTTCTTT
TRBJ2-6	few	NA	TRBV29-1	CSVSPTGANVLTF	TGCAGCGTTTCTCCCACCGGGGCCAACGTCCTGACTTTC
TRBJ1-2	few	NA	TRBV6-5	CASRRRTARLITYGYTF	TGTGCCAGCCGTAGGAGAACAGCCCGACTAATAACCTATGGCTACACCTTC
TRBJ2-5	few	NA	TRBV25-1	CASSPTSLQETQYF	TGTGCCAGCAGCCCTACTAGTTTACAAGAGACCCAGTACTTC
TRBJ2-7	NA	TRBD1	TRBV12-3/TRBV12-4	CASSFSQGEYEQYF	TGTGCCAGCAGTTTCTCGCAGGGGGAATACGAGCAGTACTTC
TRBJ2-1	many	TRBD2	TRBV4-3	CASSPIPAGVGHEQFF	TGCGCCAGCAGCCCTATACCTGCGGGAGTAGGCCATGAGCAGTTCTTC
TRBJ2-5	few	NA	TRBV6-5	CASSYSGETQYF	TGTGCCAGCAGTTACTCTGGGGAGACCCAGTACTTC
TRBJ1-5	many	NA	TRBV12-3/TRBV12-4	CASRAGTGDQPQHF	TGTGCCAGCAGAGCCGGGACCGGCGATCAGCCCCAGCATTTT
TRBJ2-7	few	TRBD1	TRBV12-3/TRBV12-4	CASSLFIQGAYEQYF	TGTGCCAGCAGTTTATTCATTCAGGGGGCCTACGAGCAGTACTTC
TRBJ2-7	NA	NA	TRBV28	CARPIPYEQYF	TGTGCCAGACCTATCCCCTACGAGCAGTACTTC
TRBJ2-1	many	NA	TRBV5-1	CASSLGRNNEQFF	TGCGCCAGCAGCTTGGGACGGAACAATGAGCAGTTCTTC
TRBJ2-7	few	TRBD1	TRBV20-1	CSARDPVTGPGEQYF	TGCAGTGCTAGAGATCCAGTGACAGGGCCTGGCGAGCAGTACTTC
TRBJ2-7	few	TRBD1	TRBV10-2	CASSEPGTGRSYEQYF	TGCGCCAGCAGTGAACCGGGGACAGGGAGATCCTACGAGCAGTACTTC
TRBJ2-5	few	TRBD1	TRBV24-1	CATSDSETGEETQYF	TGTGCCACCAGTGATTCCGAGACAGGGGAAGAGACCCAGTACTTC
TRBJ2-1	few	TRBD2	TRBV15	CATSRDYSGSVYEQFF	TGTGCCACCAGCAGAGATTATAGCGGGAGTGTCTATGAGCAGTTCTTC
TRBJ2-1	many	NA	TRBV2	CASSEDGEQFF	TGTGCCAGCAGTGAAGATGGTGAGCAGTTCTTC
TRBJ2-5	few	TRBD2	TRBV20-1	CSAKREGTQYF	TGCAGTGCTAAGCGGGAAGGGACCCAGTACTTC
TRBJ2-3	NA	TRBD2	TRBV7-6	CASSWGLASTDTQYF	TGTGCCAGCAGCTGGGGACTAGCAAGCACAGATACGCAGTATTTT
TRBJ2-7	NA	TRBD2	TRBV28	CASSTFSGRASYEQYF	TGTGCCAGCAGTACGTTTAGCGGGAGGGCCAGTTACGAGCAGTACTTC
TRBJ1-3	NA	TRBD1	TRBV28	CASRSTGGNTIYF	TGTGCCAGCAGGTCAACAGGGGGTAACACCATATATTTT
TRBJ2-5	NA	NA	TRBV10-3	CAISQETQYF	TGTGCCATCAGTCAAGAGACCCAGTACTTC
TRBJ1-1	few	NA	TRBV10-2	CASSESWRNTEAFF	TGCGCCAGCAGTGAGTCGTGGAGGAACACTGAAGCTTTCTTT
TRBJ1-5	NA	NA	TRBV5-1	CASSLEGESNQPQHF	TGCGCCAGCAGCTTGGAAGGGGAATCAAATCAGCCCCAGCATTTT
TRBJ2-6	NA	NA	TRBV29-1	CSVVEISGANVLTF	TGCAGCGTCGTCGAAATCTCTGGGGCCAACGTCCTGACTTTC
TRBJ1-2	NA	TRBD1	TRBV12-3/TRBV12-4	CASRKGQARYGYTF	TGTGCCAGCAGAAAAGGACAGGCAAGGTATGGCTACACCTTC